This T cell receptor beta chain was recorded in a study of identical twins. General study points: Models underestimated how often monozygotic twins shared out-of-frame TCR alpha. Beta clonotypes that were abundant in cord blood contained fewer insertions, a pattern absent from memory repertoires. A cross-sectional statistical analysis, not follow-up of the same donors, supported the conclusions.

CDR3 length: 18 residues. Trimming removed 5 bases from V and 4 bases from J; junction bases left unmatched: 11. Each cDNA held unique molecular identifiers, and template switching gave it a universal primer site. Using its own MiXCR run on the 5' RACE reads, TCRdb lists one record per CDR3 protein. Altogether hundreds of thousands of distinct CDR3 sequences are present, roughly an eighth being singletons, with the ten largest covering roughly 1.6%. This clonotype occurred once. Its specificity is not known. The data were also submitted as part of a second study, on yellow fever vaccine responses in identical twins.

The chain combines TRBV12-3 or TRBV12-4 with TRBJ2-7; 16 nucleotides align to TRBD2. The receptor's source is a woman aged 18-35 years in good health. Material for sequencing was PBMCs. CDR3 protein: CASSPPPGLAGGHYEQYF. The CDR3 DNA follows: TGTGCCAGCAGTCCTCCCCCGGGACTAGCGGGAGGGCATTACGAGCAGTACTTC.